The 21 T cell receptor beta chains listed next were all sequenced from one sample in a study of blood T cell repertoires in COVID-19. Method: immunoSEQ multiplex PCR; TCRdb's copy keeps in-frame clones and lacks some. The sample records roughly 120,000 clones, over 75% being singletons. Sequencing was carried out using peripheral blood. Source of these receptors: a man at least 80 years old with acute or convalescent COVID-19.

This clone was observed a few times. J is TRBJ1-2 and V is TRBV19; TRBD1 agrees at 8 bases. The V gene end was trimmed by 6 bases and the J gene end by 0 bases; junction bases not matched to a gene: 0. This CDR3 is 13 amino acids long. Germline CDR1 and CDR2: LNHDA and SQIVND (reference sequence). The CDR3 sequence: CASRDRANYGYTF. DNA of the CDR3: TGTGCCAGTAGGGACAGGGCTAACTATGGCTACACCTTC.

The chain recombines TRBV5-1 with TRBJ2-3, with 8 bases lining up with TRBD2. Germline V gene sequence: CDR1 SGHRS, CDR2 YFSETQ. This CDR3 spans 16 amino acids. V was clipped by 4 bases and J by 4 bases; unmatched bases: 11. This CDR3 is CASSHNQGLVADTQYF. DNA for the CDR3: TGCGCCAGCAGCCACAACCAGGGACTAGTTGCAGATACGCAGTATTTT.

The rearrangement links TRBV5-8 to TRBJ1-5; 8 bases are shared with TRBD1. CDR3 length: 14 amino acids. Looked up from germline, CDR1 is SGHTS and CDR2 is YDEGEE. V lost 4 bases to trimming and J lost 2 bases; unmatched junction nucleotides: 2. The CDR3 DNA is TGTGCCAGCAGCCGGGGACAGGGCAATCAGCCCCAGCATTTT. Protein: CASSRGQGNQPQHF.

The J gene is TRBJ1-4, the V gene TRBV25-1; TRBD1 matches at 8 bases. Looked up from germline, CDR1 is MGHDK and CDR2 is SYGVNS. CDR3 length: 16 amino acids. Trimming at V came to 4 bases and at J to 6 bases, leaving 10 bases not matched to a gene. The CDR3 here is CASSGGRDRWDEKLFF. CDR3 nucleotides: TGTGCCAGCAGTGGGGGCCGGGACAGGTGGGATGAAAAACTGTTTTTT.

The rearrangement joins TRBV28 to TRBJ1-4, with D tentatively TRBD1 (6 bases). The V end lost 6 bases, the J end lost 7 bases, and 18 bases lay between the germline ends. The CDR3 runs 15 residues. Germline assignment: CDR1 MDHEN and CDR2 SYDVKM. The CDR3 region has the DNA TGTGCCAGCAGGGGGGCCGGGACCCCTACTGAAAAACTGTTTTTT. Encoded protein: CASRGAGTPTEKLFF.

This clone occurred a few times. The V gene is TRBV6-2 or TRBV6-3, the J gene TRBJ1-4; D is unresolved. This CDR3 spans 15 amino acids. From germline, CDR1 is MNHEY and CDR2 SVGEGT. V lost 2 bases, J lost 0 bases, and 7 bases lay in between. CDR3 DNA sequence: TGTGCCAGCAGTTACAACGGTGCAACTAATGAAAAACTGTTTTTT. It is translated as CASSYNGATNEKLFF.

This clone is termed medium-sized. The rearrangement uses TRBV4-3 and TRBJ1-2, with 7 bases that match TRBD1. The V gene end was trimmed by 1 base and the J gene end by 0 bases; junction bases not matched to a gene: 5. The germline CDR1 and CDR2 sequences are LGHNA and YSLEER. This CDR3 comprises 16 residues. The CDR3 region is CASSQGTGLANYGYTF. In nucleotides, the CDR3 is TGCGCCAGCAGCCAAGGGACAGGCCTAGCTAACTATGGCTACACCTTC.

This clone was observed a few times. The chain joins TRBV19 to TRBJ1-2; perhaps TRBD1 as D (6 bases). The CDR3 runs to 16 residues. In germline, CDR1 is LNHDA, CDR2 SQIVND (reference sequence). The V end lost 5 bases, the J end lost 0 bases, and 16 bases lay between the germline ends. The CDR3 nucleotides are TGTGCCAGTAGTGGCGTAGGGGGAACCGCTAACTATGGCTACACCTTC. This translates into CASSGVGGTANYGYTF.

The genes are TRBV10-2 and TRBJ2-3; D ambiguous. Germline V CDR1 and CDR2: WSHSY, SAAADI. The CDR3 length is 14 residues. V was shortened by 8 bases and J by 1 base, with 13 bases between the two germline ends. In nucleotides, the CDR3 is TGCGCCAGCTCCCCAATCTCGGGCACAGATACGCAGTATTTT. Protein sequence: CASSPISGTDTQYF.

V gene TRBV4-2 combines with J gene TRBJ2-1; TRBD2 matches 14 bases. The CDR3 length is 19 residues. The V and J ends lost 0 bases and 2 bases, in that order; junction bases with no gene match: 6. Looked up from germline, CDR1 is LGHNA and CDR2 is YNFKEQ. In nucleotides, the CDR3 is TGTGCCAGCAGCCAAGATGGGACTAGCGGGAGTAAAGCCTACAATGAGCAGTTCTTC. Residues: CASSQDGTSGSKAYNEQFF.

This chain links TRBV6-1 with TRBJ2-1; 7 nucleotides agree with TRBD2. The CDR3 is made up of 15 amino acids. Germline values: CDR1 MNHNS, CDR2 SASEGT. V shed 1 base, J shed 7 bases, and the junction held 7 bases outside the gene matches. This CDR3 reads CASSEGSGGRNEQFF. CDR3 in DNA: TGTGCCAGCAGTGAAGGCTCGGGAGGTCGGAATGAGCAGTTCTTC.

This sequence joins TRBV10-3 and TRBJ2-5; D is possibly TRBD2 (6 bases). This CDR3 is 13 amino acids long. The germline V gene encodes CDR1 ENHRY and CDR2 SYGVKD. Trimming removed 3 bases from V and 2 bases from J, with 7 bases in between. CDR3 bases: TGTGCCATCAGTGACAGCGGGCAAGAGACCCAGTACTTC. It translates to CAISDSGQETQYF.

The chain has TRBV10-3 and TRBJ2-5, with TRBD2 matching 11 bases. Looked up from germline, CDR1 is ENHRY and CDR2 is SYGVKD. V lost 7 bases, J lost 5 bases, and 6 bases stayed unmatched. The CDR3 is 14 residues long. The CDR3 protein is CAIKPGLAEETQYF. The DNA of the CDR3 is TGTGCCATCAAACCGGGACTAGCGGAGGAGACCCAGTACTTC.

Of note for this clone: At one boundary the junction diverges from the germline segment, which might be a read error. The chain joins TRBV29-1 to TRBJ1-2; TRBD1 aligns across 8 bases. The CDR3 has 13 residues. Germline V CDR1 and CDR2: SQVTM, ANQGSEA. CDR3: CSVGDRRNFGYTF. CDR3 coding DNA: TGCAGCGTTGGGGACAGGAGGAACTTTGGCTACACCTTC.

V gene TRBV24-1 combines with J gene TRBJ2-1; the D gene is possibly TRBD1 (5 bases). The CDR3 length is 16 residues. The V gene's germline CDR1 is KGHDR and CDR2 SFDVKD. V lost 1 base and J 9 bases, leaving 18 bases between the germline ends. The CDR3 here is CATSDLRQGGRGEQFF. DNA for the CDR3: TGTGCCACCAGTGATTTACGGCAGGGTGGTCGTGGTGAGCAGTTCTTC.

J is TRBJ2-4 and V is TRBV19; weak D call: TRBD1 (6 bases). Germline CDR1 is LNHDA and CDR2 is SQIVND (reference sequence). Between the trimmed V and J ends, which lost 1 base and 15 bases, there was a span of 13 bases. CDR3 length: 12 amino acids. The CDR3 loop reads CASSIVDRPWYF. The CDR3 bases are TGTGCCAGTAGTATAGTCGACAGGCCTTGGTACTTC.

The chain links TRBV10-3 to TRBJ2-1, with TRBD2 matching over 16 bases. Germline CDR1 ENHRY, CDR2 SYGVKD. J was trimmed by 8 bases and V by 3 bases; bases with no gene match: 13. The CDR3 is 19 amino acids. CDR3 region: CAISDTGTSGRAFYDEQFF. DNA of the CDR3: TGTGCCATCAGTGACACCGGGACTAGCGGGAGGGCCTTTTATGATGAGCAGTTCTTC.

The chain recombines TRBV20-1 with TRBJ2-1; possibly TRBD2 for D (6 bases). The germline V gene encodes CDR1 DFQATT and CDR2 SNEGSKA (reference sequence). The CDR3 spans 11 residues. The CDR3 loop reads CSLGGSNEQFF. Here the CDR3 DNA reads TGCAGCTTGGGGGGAAGCAATGAGCAGTTCTTC.

The chain has TRBV5-1 and TRBJ2-1, with TRBD2 matching over 12 bases. Germline CDR1 reads SGHRS; CDR2 reads YFSETQ. The CDR3 extends over 21 amino acids. The junction had 20 bases not matched to a gene; V was cut back by 0 bases and J by 7 bases. This CDR3 is CASSLAARTGRLAGDTNEQFF. DNA for the CDR3: TGCGCCAGCAGCTTGGCCGCTCGGACAGGTAGACTAGCGGGGGATACAAATGAGCAGTTCTTC.

The chain is built from TRBV6-1 and TRBJ2-5, with 7 nucleotides matching TRBD1. V gave up 2 bases and J gave up 2 bases; unmatched junction bases: 14. Germline V gene data show CDR1 as MNHNS and CDR2 as SASEGT. The CDR3 is made up of 18 amino acids. CDR3 nucleotides: TGTGCCAGCAGTGAAACAGCGGTGACAGGGCCCAAGCAAGAGACCCAGTACTTC. Translating it yields CASSETAVTGPKQETQYF.

This clone was seen just once. The rearrangement joins TRBV3-1 (or the pseudogene TRBV3-2) to TRBJ1-1; possible D gene TRBD1, 5 bases. The ends were cut back, 6 bases at V and 0 bases at J, with 17 bases in the middle. Germline-derived CDR1 and CDR2 are LGHDT and YNNKEL (reference sequence). The CDR3 is made up of 16 amino acids. In DNA, the CDR3 is TGTGCCAGCAGTCTGAGAGGTACAGGTATGAACACTGAAGCTTTCTTT. This encodes CASSLRGTGMNTEAFF.